This passage covers 4 T cell receptor beta chains from one sample sequenced in a study of molecular identifiers for immune sequencing clone quantification. TCRdb recomputed calls from the PCR reads with MiXCR, one row per CDR3 protein. The sample contains under 600,000 distinct CDR3 sequences, around 25% of which appear only once. The sequencing input was naive CD8+ T cells from blood, with Jurkat cell RNA spiked in. Subset in this sample: FACS-sorted CD8+CD4-CCR7+CD45RA+ naive T cells. These receptors came from a human donor in good health. Some libraries in this study had Jurkat cell RNA spiked in.

In its sample, this clonotype was seen a few times. This chain connects TRBV4-3 to TRBJ2-3, with no clear D. This CDR3 is built from 16 residues. Germline CDR1 reads LGHNA; CDR2 reads YSLEER. The germline V and J ends were trimmed by 0 bases and 1 base, with 11 bases remaining between them. The CDR3 sequence is CASSQDRLARTDTQYF. As DNA, the CDR3 is TGCGCCAGCAGCCAAGATCGACTGGCCCGCACAGATACGCAGTATTTT.

Note on this clonotype: This may stem from a read error, because a much larger clone lies one nucleotide away. This chain joins TRBV20-1 and TRBJ1-2, with D possibly TRBD1 on 6 matching bases. Looked up from germline, CDR1 is DFQATT and CDR2 is SNEGSKA (reference sequence). The CDR3 has 13 amino acids. CDR3 loop: CSARAGDDYGYPF. CDR3 DNA: TGCAGTGCTAGAGCAGGGGATGACTATGGCTACCCCTTC.

The V call is TRBV14, the J call TRBJ2-7; maybe TRBD1 (6 bases). This CDR3 comprises 14 residues. Germline assignment: CDR1 SGHDN and CDR2 FVKESK. V dropped 3 bases and J dropped 2 bases, with 11 bases sitting between them. The DNA for the CDR3 is TGTGCCAGCAGCCATCAGGGGAGCCCCTACGAGCAGTACTTC. Its protein product is CASSHQGSPYEQYF.

This chain's CDR3 is CASSYSMGYEQYF. The CDR3, as DNA: TGTGCCAGCAGTTACTCTATGGGTTACGAGCAGTACTTC. This chain uses TRBV6-6 with TRBJ2-7; D is uncertain. The CDR3 runs 13 residues. Looked up from germline, CDR1 is MNHNY and CDR2 is SVGAGI (reference sequence). V was pared by 0 bases and J by 4 bases, with 7 bases between.